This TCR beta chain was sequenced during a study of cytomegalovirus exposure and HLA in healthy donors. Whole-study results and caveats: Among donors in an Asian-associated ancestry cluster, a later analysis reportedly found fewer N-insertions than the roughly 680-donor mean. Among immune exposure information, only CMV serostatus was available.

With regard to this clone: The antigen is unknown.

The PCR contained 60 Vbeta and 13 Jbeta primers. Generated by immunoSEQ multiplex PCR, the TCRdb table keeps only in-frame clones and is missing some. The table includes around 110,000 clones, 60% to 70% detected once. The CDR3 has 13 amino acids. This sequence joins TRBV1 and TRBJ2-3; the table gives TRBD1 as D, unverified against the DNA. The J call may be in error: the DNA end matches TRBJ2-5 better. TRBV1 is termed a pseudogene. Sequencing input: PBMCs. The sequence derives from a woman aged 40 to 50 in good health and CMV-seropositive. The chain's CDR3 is CTSSKTGQETQYF. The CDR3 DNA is TGCACCAGCAGCAAGACAGGGCAGGAGACCCAGTACTTC.